This entry lists 32 T cell receptor beta chains sequenced from one sample in a study of OX40 agonist ivuxolimab in advanced cancers. TCRdb's copy holds only in-frame clones and misses some; the assay was immunoSEQ multiplex PCR. The profile shows around 26,000 clones, under 80% of them singletons. The sample was CD4+ or CD8+ T cells sorted from blood, taken in a trial of the OX40 agonist ivuxolimab. These TCRs come from an adult with an advanced solid tumor such as melanoma, head and neck, liver or kidney cancer.

This clone appeared a few times. V usage is TRBV27 and J usage is TRBJ1-6, with 8 nucleotides matching TRBD1. The trim removed 6 bases at V and 7 bases at J, leaving 8 bases unmatched. The CDR3 sequence is 15 residues long. The germline V gene has CDR1 MNHEY and CDR2 SMNVEV (reference sequence). The CDR3 is CASSSTDRANSPLHF. In nucleotides, the CDR3 is TGTGCCAGCAGCTCCACGGACAGGGCGAATTCACCCCTCCACTTT.

The chain is built from TRBV7-3 and TRBJ2-6, with 11 bases that match TRBD1. V gave up 5 bases and J gave up 3 bases; unmatched junction bases: 9. Germline lookup yields CDR1 SGHTA and CDR2 FQGTGA. CDR3 length: 18 amino acids. The CDR3 DNA reads as TGTGCCAGCAGCGTGCGAGGACAGGGGGCGCTTGGGGCCAACGTCCTGACTTTC. Amino acid sequence: CASSVRGQGALGANVLTF.

The rearrangement joins TRBV6-5 to TRBJ2-1; the D gene is possibly TRBD2 (5 bases). Trimming pared 3 bases from V and 4 bases from J, leaving 16 bases between. The CDR3 spans 16 residues. Germline lookup yields CDR1 MNHEY and CDR2 SVGAGI. The CDR3 sequence: CASSYDSVGEYNEQFF. DNA for the CDR3: TGTGCCAGCAGTTATGATTCGGTCGGGGAGTACAATGAGCAGTTCTTC.

This clone was counted a few times. The rearrangement joins TRBV4-2 to TRBJ2-7, with 9 bases identical to TRBD2. The V gene's germline CDR1 is LGHNA and CDR2 YNFKEQ. Germline trimming cut 0 bases from V and 6 bases from J; bases unmatched to any gene: 9. CDR3 size: 16 residues. Written as DNA, the CDR3 is TGTGCCAGCAGCCAAGAAGGGCTAGCGGGGACTTCCGAGCAGTACTTC. Its translation: CASSQEGLAGTSEQYF.

V usage is TRBV10-3 and J usage is TRBJ2-1; D may correspond to TRBD1 or TRBD2 (6 bases each). This CDR3 comprises 15 residues. Trimming shortened V by 10 bases and J by 5 bases, and 21 bases separated the two germline ends. CDR1 ENHRY and CDR2 SYGVKD come from the germline V gene. The CDR3 DNA reads as TGTGCCACCGGGCCGCAAGGGGGGTCTAACAATGAGCAGTTCTTC. This encodes CATGPQGGSNNEQFF.

The V and J genes are TRBV2 and TRBJ2-1, with D possibly matching TRBD2 (6 bases). Germline CDR1 is SNHLY and CDR2 is FYNNEI. The V end was cut by 7 bases, the J end by 0 bases, with 10 bases between. CDR3 size: 14 residues. This CDR3 is CASNTGSSYNEQFF. The CDR3 nucleotides are TGTGCCAGCAATACCGGGAGCTCCTACAATGAGCAGTTCTTC.

V and J are TRBV29-1 and TRBJ2-5; D is possibly TRBD1 (6 bases). The germline V and J ends were trimmed by 5 bases and 2 bases, with 12 bases remaining between them. Germline values: CDR1 SQVTM, CDR2 ANQGSEA. The CDR3 runs 13 residues. CDR3 in amino acids: CSVTRTAQETQYF. The CDR3 DNA is TGCAGCGTTACCAGGACAGCACAAGAGACCCAGTACTTC.

This chain links TRBV5-1 with TRBJ1-3; D may be TRBD1 (5 bases). CDR1 is SGHRS and CDR2 is YFSETQ in the germline V gene. The V and J ends lost 6 bases and 2 bases respectively, with 12 bases between them. The CDR3 has 14 amino acids. The CDR3 DNA follows: TGCGCCAGCACGGGACCCGGGACTGGAAACACCATATATTTT. Translation: CASTGPGTGNTIYF.

The CDR3 reads CASSPGTSGGRDTQYF. The CDR3 coding sequence is TGTGCCAGCAGCCCAGGGACTAGCGGGGGGCGGGATACGCAGTATTTT. This chain uses TRBV7-9 with TRBJ2-3; 15 bases line up with TRBD2. Looked up from germline, CDR1 is SEHNR and CDR2 is FQNEAQ (reference sequence). V shed 5 bases, J shed 6 bases, and the junction held 6 bases outside the gene matches. The CDR3 runs to 16 residues.

The chain recombines TRBV7-2 with TRBJ2-7; D uncertain. V was cut by 5 bases and J by 6 bases, with 14 bases left in between. CDR1 and CDR2 (germline): SGHTA, FQGNSA. The CDR3 spans 13 residues. The CDR3 here is CASSPARVFEQYF. In nucleotides, the CDR3 is TGTGCCAGCAGCCCCGCCCGGGTGTTCGAGCAGTACTTC.

V gene TRBV10-3 combines with J gene TRBJ1-5; maybe TRBD1 (6 bases). Germline values: CDR1 ENHRY, CDR2 SYGVKD. CDR3 length: 17 amino acids. V was clipped by 4 bases and J by 3 bases, with 19 bases between them. CDR3 amino acids: CAISAKGGPFDNQPQHF. DNA for the CDR3: TGTGCCATCAGTGCGAAGGGGGGTCCCTTTGACAATCAGCCCCAGCATTTT.

V usage is TRBV6-1 and J usage is TRBJ2-1, with 10 bases fitting TRBD2. The ends lost 2 bases at V and 10 bases at J; junction bases unmatched: 5. The length of the CDR3 is 14 residues. The germline CDR1 and CDR2 sequences are MNHNS and SASEGT. The DNA for the CDR3 is TGTGCCAGCAGTGAATCTCCGGGACTAGCGGAGCAGTTCTTC. Its protein is CASSESPGLAEQFF.

The CDR3 region has the DNA TGCGCCAGCAGCCAAGATCGGAACAGGGGGGACACTGAAGCTTTCTTT. Its protein product is CASSQDRNRGDTEAFF. The rearrangement links TRBV4-3 to TRBJ1-1; 8 nucleotides align to TRBD1. V was clipped by 0 bases and J by 3 bases; unmatched bases: 6. This CDR3 spans 16 amino acids. Germline V gene data show CDR1 as LGHNA and CDR2 as YSLEER.

The chain recombines TRBV9 with TRBJ1-2; D not certain. Germline V gene data show CDR1 as SGDLS and CDR2 as YYNGEE. This CDR3 region has 10 residues. Trimming pared 3 bases from V and 9 bases from J, leaving 6 bases between. In DNA, the CDR3 is TGTGCCAGCAGCGGTAGGCGCTACACCTTC. Translation gives CASSGRRYTF.

The CDR3 sequence: CASARGGYGQETQYF. The DNA for the CDR3 is TGTGCCAGCGCCAGGGGGGGTTACGGCCAAGAGACCCAGTACTTC. The chain employs TRBV2 and TRBJ2-5; either TRBD1 or TRBD2 may fit D (7 bases each). The CDR3 loop spans 15 amino acids. Trimming stripped 8 bases from V and 1 base from J, with 17 bases between. Germline V gene lookup returns CDR1 SNHLY and CDR2 FYNNEI. The complete variable domain, with remaining parts taken from reference TRBV2 and TRBJ2-5, reads EPEVTQTPSHQVTQMGQEVILRCVPISNHLYFYWYRQILGQKVEFLVSFYNNEISEKSEIFDDQFSVERPDGSNFTLKIRSTKLEDSAMYFCASARGGYGQETQYFGPGTRLLVL.

This sequence joins TRBV7-8 and TRBJ2-7; tentatively, D is TRBD1 (5 bases). The CDR3 extends over 15 amino acids. Germline-derived CDR1 and CDR2 are SGHVS and FQNEAQ. V lost 5 bases and J lost 2, with 16 bases in between. The CDR3 region is CASSTLQDWAYEQYF. The DNA for the CDR3 is TGTGCCAGCAGCACTTTACAGGATTGGGCCTACGAGCAGTACTTC.

The chain has TRBV7-3 and TRBJ2-7; no clear D. V lost 4 bases to trimming and J lost 6 bases, with 13 bases between them. Germline values: CDR1 SGHTA, CDR2 FQGTGA. The CDR3 extends over 13 amino acids. The chain's CDR3 is CASSSFESPEQYF. The CDR3 DNA reads as TGTGCCAGCAGCTCCTTCGAAAGTCCCGAGCAGTACTTC.

The chain recombines TRBV2 with TRBJ2-5, with a tentative D call TRBD1 (6 bases). Germline V gene sequence: CDR1 SNHLY, CDR2 FYNNEI. The V end lost 2 bases, the J end lost 5 bases, and 9 bases lay between the germline ends. The CDR3 spans 13 residues. The CDR3 sequence is CASSEPGDETQYF. In nucleotides, the CDR3 is TGTGCCAGCAGTGAACCAGGGGATGAGACCCAGTACTTC.

This clone was observed a handful of times. The chain is built from TRBV2 and TRBJ2-7; D call uncertain. Germline V lookup: CDR1 SNHLY, CDR2 FYNNEI. CDR3 length equals 13 residues. V was pared by 3 bases and J by 4 bases, with 10 bases between. The CDR3 sequence: CASSDRLTYEQYF. Written as DNA, the CDR3 is TGTGCCAGCAGTGACAGATTAACTTACGAGCAGTACTTC.

The V call is TRBV6-6, the J call TRBJ2-7; D uncertain. The CDR3 loop spans 16 amino acids. V was trimmed by 0 bases and J by 6 bases, leaving 18 bases between them. From germline, CDR1 is MNHNY and CDR2 SVGAGI (reference sequence). CDR3: CASSYSHLVQGLEQYF. The CDR3 DNA is TGTGCCAGCAGTTACTCGCATCTGGTTCAAGGCCTCGAGCAGTACTTC.

V is TRBV6-5 and J is TRBJ2-7; TRBD2 is a possible D gene (6 bases). Germline lookup yields CDR1 MNHEY and CDR2 SVGAGI. CDR3 length: 15 amino acids. Trimming stripped 2 bases from V and 0 bases from J, with 11 bases between. This CDR3 is CASSYGGKSSYEQYF. Written as DNA, the CDR3 is TGTGCCAGCAGTTACGGGGGGAAGAGCTCCTACGAGCAGTACTTC.

CDR3 region: CASSPTRGQHGYTF. CDR3 nucleotides: TGCGCCAGCAGCCCAACGCGGGGTCAGCATGGCTACACCTTC. The V call is TRBV4-3, the J call TRBJ1-2; D remains ambiguous. V was trimmed by 4 bases and J by 6 bases, leaving 15 bases between them. The germline gives CDR1 LGHNA, CDR2 YSLEER. This CDR3 comprises 14 residues.

The chain couples TRBV9 to TRBJ2-1, with D perhaps TRBD2 (6 bases). Trimming shortened V by 0 bases and J by 2 bases, and 12 bases separated the two germline ends. This CDR3 spans 16 amino acids. CDR1 is SGDLS, CDR2 YYNGEE, per germline. CDR3 sequence: CASSVAGGWPYNEQFF. For the CDR3, the DNA is TGTGCCAGCAGCGTAGCTGGGGGGTGGCCCTACAATGAGCAGTTCTTC.

The chain combines TRBV25-1 with TRBJ1-6; TRBD1 matches at 8 bases. The V gene's germline CDR1 is MGHDK and CDR2 SYGVNS. The J segment lost 7 bases and the V segment lost 6 bases, leaving 2 bases of the junction unmatched. The CDR3 extends over 13 amino acids. DNA for the CDR3: TGTGCCAGCAGGGACAGGGAAAATTCACCCCTCCACTTT. Protein sequence: CASRDRENSPLHF.

This clone was detected a few times. The chain couples TRBV30 to TRBJ1-5; D gene unclear. V lost 0 bases, J lost 3 bases, and 9 bases lay in between. Germline assignment: CDR1 GTSNPN and CDR2 SVGIG (reference sequence). The CDR3 covers 14 residues. This CDR3 reads CAWSVPGYNQPQHF. DNA of the CDR3: TGTGCCTGGAGTGTACCCGGGTACAATCAGCCCCAGCATTTT.

This sequence joins TRBV4-3 and TRBJ2-7; D is uncertain. This CDR3 is 15 amino acids long. The V end was cut by 1 base, the J end by 2 bases, with 12 bases between. CDR1 is LGHNA and CDR2 is YSLEER in the germline V gene. The CDR3 bases are TGCGCCAGCAGCCAAGGGGAAGGGTGGACCTACGAGCAGTACTTC. This translates into CASSQGEGWTYEQYF.

The gene calls are TRBV10-3 and TRBJ2-7; a weak D match, TRBD2 (5 bases). Germline V gene lookup returns CDR1 ENHRY and CDR2 SYGVKD. This CDR3 has 11 residues. Between the trimmed V and J ends, which lost 11 bases and 3 bases, there was a span of 11 bases. CDR3 in amino acids: CAARDNYEQYF. In DNA, the CDR3 is TGTGCCGCCCGGGATAACTACGAGCAGTACTTC.

V gene TRBV6-5 combines with J gene TRBJ2-7, with D perhaps matching TRBD2 (7 bases). V lost 4 bases, J lost 2 bases, and 9 bases lay in between. CDR3 size: 13 residues. The V gene's germline CDR1 is MNHEY and CDR2 SVGAGI. The CDR3: CASSFGGPYEQYF. The CDR3 DNA reads TGTGCCAGCAGTTTCGGGGGGCCCTACGAGCAGTACTTC.

The chain uses TRBV7-6 and TRBJ2-7; possibly TRBD1 or TRBD2 for D (7 bases each). Trimming removed 4 bases from V and 1 base from J, with 20 bases in between. Germline V CDR1 and CDR2: SGHVS, FNYEAQ. The CDR3 runs 17 residues. CDR3 region: CASSSGGGRGLSYEQYF. CDR3 DNA sequence: TGTGCCAGCAGCTCAGGGGGGGGCAGGGGTTTATCCTACGAGCAGTACTTC.

This chain uses TRBV9 with TRBJ2-1; D is uncertain. The CDR3 consists of 15 residues. V was cut by 0 bases and J by 3 bases, with 10 bases left in between. Germline V gene sequence: CDR1 SGDLS, CDR2 YYNGEE. The CDR3 nucleotides are TGTGCCAGCAGCGTAGAGGGTAGAGACTACAATGAGCAGTTCTTC. Amino acids: CASSVEGRDYNEQFF.

The chain links TRBV7-9 to TRBJ2-7, with D possibly being TRBD2 (5 bases). The CDR3 is 14 residues long. V lost 5 bases to trimming and J lost 5 bases, with 16 bases between them. The germline V gene encodes CDR1 SEHNR and CDR2 FQNEAQ (reference sequence). The CDR3 here is CASSGSLSWDEQYF. CDR3 coding DNA: TGTGCCAGCAGCGGGAGTTTGTCATGGGACGAGCAGTACTTC.

The chain joins TRBV6-1 to TRBJ1-1, with TRBD1 identical over 8 bases. There are 14 residues in the CDR3. Trimming removed 5 bases from V and 5 bases from J; junction bases left unmatched: 7. Germline V gene lookup returns CDR1 MNHNS and CDR2 SASEGT. CDR3 in DNA: TGTGCCAGCAGTCTTCGGACAGGGATAACTGAAGCTTTCTTT. This encodes CASSLRTGITEAFF.